This T cell receptor beta chain was retrieved from a study of blood T cell repertoires in COVID-19. Study-level information: T cells, B-cell-depleted T cells, or PBMCs provided the cDNA or gDNA that served as material.

Germline CDR1 is SEHNR and CDR2 is FQNEAQ (reference sequence). V trimming: 6 bases; J trimming: 0 bases; junction bases outside the gene matches: 10. The CDR3 has 17 amino acids. Source study methods: The assay estimated nucleated cells by amplifying reference gene primers. Assay: immunoSEQ multiplex PCR; the TCRdb copy retains only in-frame clones and omits some. Clonal size and the V and J genes are those of that table, whereas D and trimming came from the DNA. This table has approximately 89,000 clones, roughly four fifths appearing once. Sequenced: peripheral blood. This receptor was identified in a human donor in a cohort sampled during active COVID-19. The chain joins TRBV7-9 to TRBJ2-1, with TRBD2 identical over 8 bases. Here the CDR3 reads CASRGRMGLVSYNEQFF. The DNA for the CDR3 is TGTGCCAGCAGGGGTAGGATGGGACTAGTCTCCTACAATGAGCAGTTCTTC.